One sample yielded the 27 T cell receptor beta chains listed below, sequenced in a study of blood T cell repertoires in COVID-19. The repertoire was sequenced with immunoSEQ multiplex PCR; TCRdb's copy has only in-frame clones and lacks some. The sample records roughly 80,000 clones, around 77% being singletons. Sequenced input: peripheral blood. The receptor set was obtained from a human donor in a cohort sampled during active COVID-19.

This rearrangement joins TRBV28 to TRBJ1-2; tentative D call: TRBD1 (5 bases). The CDR3 length is 14 residues. Trimming took 6 bases from V and 6 from J, leaving 17 bases between them. The germline V gene encodes CDR1 MDHEN and CDR2 SYDVKM. The CDR3 DNA reads TGTGCCAGCAGGACGGGGGAGTGGGCTCATGGCTACACCTTC. Translation gives CASRTGEWAHGYTF.

This clone was recorded only once. V gene TRBV5-1 combines with J gene TRBJ2-5, with 7 bases matching TRBD1. CDR1 and CDR2 from the germline V gene are SGHRS and YFSETQ. The ends lost 0 bases at V and 1 base at J; junction bases unmatched: 9. CDR3 length: 17 amino acids. Here the CDR3 DNA reads TGCGCCAGCAGCTTGGCAGGGACAGCTCGTCCCCAAGAGACCCAGTACTTC. This codes for CASSLAGTARPQETQYF.

The V gene is TRBV11-1, the J gene TRBJ2-6; TRBD2 agrees at 8 bases. From germline, CDR1 is SGHAT and CDR2 FQDESV (reference sequence). V was clipped by 7 bases and J by 1 base; unmatched bases: 6. There are 16 residues in the CDR3. The CDR3 spells CASTEKRGSGANVLTF. CDR3 sequence (DNA): TGTGCCAGCACCGAGAAGCGGGGGTCTGGGGCCAACGTCCTGACTTTC. The entire variable domain, with the rest obtained from reference TRBV11-1 and TRBJ2-6, is as follows: EAEVAQSPRYKITEKSQAVAFWCDPISGHATLYWYRQILGQGPELLVQFQDESVVDDSQLPKDRFSAERLKGVDSTLKIQPAELGDSAMYLCASTEKRGSGANVLTFGAGSRLTVL.

V is TRBV5-4 and J is TRBJ2-7, with 10 bases lining up with TRBD2. Looked up from germline, CDR1 is SGHNT and CDR2 is YYREEE (reference sequence). The CDR3 contains 15 residues. The trim removed 4 bases at V and 2 bases at J, leaving 6 bases unmatched. The CDR3 DNA reads TGTGCCAGCAGCCGGGGTGGACTAGCGGCCTACGAGCAGTACTTC. Its translation is CASSRGGLAAYEQYF.

This clone has only one observation. The V gene is TRBV5-1, the J gene TRBJ1-1, with 8 bases matching TRBD1. Germline V CDR1 and CDR2: SGHRS, YFSETQ. The CDR3 is 14 residues long. The trim removed 2 bases at V and 0 bases at J, leaving 0 bases unmatched. This CDR3 is CASSLQGVNTEAFF. The CDR3 bases are TGCGCCAGCAGCTTACAGGGGGTGAACACTGAAGCTTTCTTT.

V is TRBV6-6 and J is TRBJ2-5; 11 bases are a match to TRBD2. Per germline, CDR1 MNHNY and CDR2 SVGAGI (reference sequence). The CDR3 runs to 16 residues. The ends lost 4 bases at V and 4 bases at J; junction bases unmatched: 8. This CDR3 is CASSFPTSGEGETQYF. Written as DNA, the CDR3 is TGTGCCAGCAGTTTCCCGACTAGCGGGGAGGGAGAGACCCAGTACTTC.

This clone appeared many times. The chain carries TRBV7-8 and TRBJ2-1; 11 bases agree with TRBD1. The germline V gene encodes CDR1 SGHVS and CDR2 FQNEAQ. V shed 0 bases and J 7 bases; nucleotides not matched to a gene: 5. CDR3 length equals 16 residues. For the CDR3, the DNA is TGTGCCAGCAGCTTAGCGGGGACAGGGGGGGCGAATGAGCAGTTCTTC. Protein product: CASSLAGTGGANEQFF.

The CDR3, as DNA: TGCGCCAGCAGCTTTAGCGGGGGGGCCCAAGAGACCCAGTACTTC. The encoded protein is CASSFSGGAQETQYF. This sequence joins TRBV5-1 and TRBJ2-5; the match to TRBD2 covers 11 bases. CDR1 is SGHRS, CDR2 YFSETQ, per germline. This CDR3 region has 15 residues. J gave up 1 base and V 2 bases, and 1 base lay outside the gene matches.

The chain carries TRBV4-1 and TRBJ2-3, with 8 bases that match TRBD1. Trimming cost V 1 base and J 4 bases; bases outside gene matches: 13. The V gene's germline CDR1 is MGHRA and CDR2 YSYEKL. The CDR3 extends over 18 amino acids. CDR3 sequence (DNA): TGCGCCAGCAGCCAAGGAGGAGCCGCAACAGGGGGTGCAGATACGCAGTATTTT. It codes for CASSQGGAATGGADTQYF.

V usage is TRBV5-6 and J usage is TRBJ1-5; no firm D call. The CDR3 sequence is 17 residues long. The germline gives CDR1 SGHDT, CDR2 YYEEEE. Between the trimmed V and J ends, which lost 1 base and 6 bases, there was a span of 20 bases. The CDR3 reads CASSLRGAGIRTQPQHF. The CDR3 bases are TGTGCCAGCAGCTTGCGGGGTGCGGGAATACGGACTCAGCCCCAGCATTTT.

CDR3 sequence (DNA): TGCGCCAGCAGCTTCCGGGGGGATTCCTACGAGCAGTACTTC. It is translated as CASSFRGDSYEQYF. The J gene is TRBJ2-7, the V gene TRBV5-1, with 7 bases aligning to TRBD2. The V gene's germline CDR1 is SGHRS and CDR2 YFSETQ. The CDR3 runs 14 residues. V dropped 2 bases and J dropped 1; count of bases not matched to a gene: 3.

Within the sample, this clone is medium-sized (0.01 to 0.1%). The V gene is TRBV12-3 or TRBV12-4, the J gene TRBJ1-6; D call uncertain. The V end was cut by 2 bases, the J end by 5 bases, with 4 bases between. The CDR3 extends over 13 amino acids. The CDR3 region is CASSLQNNSPLHF. CDR3 nucleotide sequence: TGTGCCAGCAGTTTACAAAATAATTCACCCCTCCACTTT.

The chain joins TRBV29-1 to TRBJ2-7; 10 positions match TRBD1. Germline V gene lookup returns CDR1 SQVTM and CDR2 ANQGSEA. The CDR3 runs 13 residues. V was pared by 7 bases and J by 2 bases, with 5 bases of the junction left unmatched. DNA for the CDR3: TGCAGCGCCCGACAGGGGGCAACCTACGAGCAGTACTTC. It yields the protein CSARQGATYEQYF.

V usage is TRBV19 and J usage is TRBJ1-1; 9 positions agree with TRBD1. CDR1 is LNHDA, CDR2 SQIVND, per germline (reference sequence). J was trimmed by 1 base and V by 5 bases; bases with no gene match: 11. The CDR3 contains 17 residues. The CDR3 loop is CASSGGPGQGPNTEAFF. DNA of the CDR3: TGTGCCAGTAGTGGTGGACCGGGACAGGGACCGAACACTGAAGCTTTCTTT.

This clone has a handful of counts. V is TRBV27 and J is TRBJ1-6; no reliable D call. This CDR3 has 14 amino acids. V shed 2 bases and J shed 9 bases, with 11 bases lying between them. Germline V gene lookup returns CDR1 MNHEY and CDR2 SMNVEV (reference sequence). The CDR3 DNA is TGTGCCAGCAGTTTAGAACCGATACTTTCACCCCTCCACTTT. Translation gives CASSLEPILSPLHF.

The V call is TRBV6-1, the J call TRBJ2-7; TRBD1 agrees at 8 bases. The trim removed 2 bases at V and 2 bases at J, leaving 8 bases unmatched. This CDR3 region has 16 residues. CDR1 MNHNS and CDR2 SASEGT come from the germline V gene. The CDR3 DNA sequence: TGTGCCAGCAGTGAACAACTTGGGACAGGAGCCTACGAGCAGTACTTC. Translation: CASSEQLGTGAYEQYF.

V usage is TRBV7-9 and J usage is TRBJ1-1, with 7 nucleotides matching TRBD1. The trim removed 4 bases at V and 0 bases at J, leaving 8 bases unmatched. Germline V gene data show CDR1 as SEHNR and CDR2 as FQNEAQ (reference sequence). The CDR3 spans 16 residues. The CDR3, as DNA: TGTGCCAGCAGCTCGATATTGGGACAGTTGAACACTGAAGCTTTCTTT. Protein sequence: CASSSILGQLNTEAFF. The whole variable domain, filled in from reference TRBV7-9 and TRBJ1-1, reads DTGVSQNPRHKITKRGQNVTFRCDPISEHNRLYWYRQTLGQGPEFLTYFQNEAQLEKSRLLSDRFSAERPKGSFSTLEIQRTEQGDSAMYLCASSSILGQLNTEAFFGQGTRLTVV.

This chain joins TRBV28 and TRBJ2-7; 9 bases are a match to TRBD1. This CDR3 has 14 residues. Germline V lookup: CDR1 MDHEN, CDR2 SYDVKM. The V and J ends lost 9 bases and 0 bases, in that order; junction bases with no gene match: 6. The DNA for the CDR3 is TGTGCCAGTCTCACAGGGGGCTCCTCCTACGAGCAGTACTTC. Its protein is CASLTGGSSYEQYF.

CDR3 DNA: TGTGCCAGCAGCTTAGACGGGTCGAAGAACACTGAAGCTTTCTTT. This translates into CASSLDGSKNTEAFF. This sequence joins TRBV7-6 and TRBJ1-1; D remains ambiguous. V was trimmed by 1 base and J by 1 base, leaving 10 bases between them. The CDR3 has 15 residues. Germline V gives CDR1 SGHVS, CDR2 FNYEAQ.

The chain recombines TRBV18 with TRBJ1-1; 9 positions match TRBD1. Germline V gene sequence: CDR1 KGHSH, CDR2 LQKENI. V was clipped by 3 bases and J by 1 base; unmatched bases: 6. The CDR3 extends over 16 amino acids. As DNA, the CDR3 is TGTGCCAGCTCACCCGTGCCGGGACAGGGGAACACTGAAGCTTTCTTT. It yields the protein CASSPVPGQGNTEAFF.

The V gene is TRBV19, the J gene TRBJ1-5; D may be TRBD1 (5 bases). Per germline, CDR1 LNHDA and CDR2 SQIVND (reference sequence). The V gene lost 6 bases and the J gene lost 5 bases, with 11 bases spanning the gap. The CDR3 totals 13 residues. The CDR3 spells CASRGQGYQPQHF. CDR3 sequence (DNA): TGTGCCAGTAGAGGGCAGGGTTATCAGCCCCAGCATTTT.

CDR3: CASSRIMTGAYYEQYF. CDR3 nucleotide sequence: TGTGCCAGCAGTCGCATCATGACAGGGGCCTACTACGAGCAGTACTTC. J is TRBJ2-7 and V is TRBV6-2 or TRBV6-3, with 8 bases that match TRBD1. The junction had 12 bases not matched to a gene; V was cut back by 5 bases and J by 3 bases. Germline-derived CDR1 and CDR2 are MNHEY and SVGEGT. This CDR3 contains 16 residues.

The chain uses TRBV7-9 and TRBJ2-3; 8 bases map to TRBD2. Germline-derived CDR1 and CDR2 are SEHNR and FQNEAQ (reference sequence). This CDR3 has 16 amino acids. V shed 1 base and J 2 bases; nucleotides not matched to a gene: 5. Here the CDR3 reads CASSLGSGGLTDTQYF. As DNA, the CDR3 is TGTGCCAGCAGCTTAGGGTCGGGGGGGCTCACAGATACGCAGTATTTT.

The rearrangement uses TRBV2 and TRBJ2-2, with D uncertain. The CDR3 runs to 14 residues. Germline CDR1 SNHLY, CDR2 FYNNEI. V was shortened by 4 bases and J by 4 bases, with 10 bases between the two germline ends. CDR3 residues: CASSVEWSTGELFF. In nucleotides, the CDR3 is TGTGCCAGCAGTGTCGAGTGGAGCACCGGGGAGCTGTTTTTT.

The chain has TRBV2 and TRBJ1-5, with 10 nucleotides matching TRBD1. Looked up from germline, CDR1 is SNHLY and CDR2 is FYNNEI. This CDR3 comprises 14 residues. The ends lost 4 bases at V and 6 bases at J; junction bases unmatched: 3. DNA of the CDR3: TGTGCCAGCAGTGTGGGACAGGGGTCTCAGCCCCAGCATTTT. It translates to CASSVGQGSQPQHF.

This clone has just one count. This chain uses TRBV7-8 with TRBJ2-2; 11 positions match TRBD2. This CDR3 is 17 amino acids long. V dropped 1 base and J dropped 4; count of bases not matched to a gene: 5. Germline V CDR1 and CDR2: SGHVS, FQNEAQ. CDR3 sequence (DNA): TGTGCCAGCAGCTTAGAACTAGCGGGGGTCGGCACCGGGGAGCTGTTTTTT. It yields the protein CASSLELAGVGTGELFF.

The chain is built from TRBV7-9 and TRBJ1-3; D gene ambiguous. Germline CDR1 SEHNR, CDR2 FQNEAQ (reference sequence). Trimming shortened V by 11 bases and J by 1 base, and 12 bases separated the two germline ends. The length of the CDR3 is 13 residues. CDR3 coding DNA: TGTGCCCTAAGCACGGGTTCTGGAAACACCATATATTTT. Protein product: CALSTGSGNTIYF.